This TCR beta chain was found in a study of response to subunit inactivated influenza vaccine. Study outcomes and limitations: Only a handful of new T cells, the authors suggested, are recruited with each seasonal influenza vaccination.

This clonotype was observed at least ten times. Its antigen is not known. The CDR3 extends over 15 amino acids. V lost 5 bases, J lost 3 bases, and 13 bases lay in between. CDR1 and CDR2 (germline): SGHAT, FQNNGV. MiXCR, applied by TCRdb to the RT-PCR reads, yields one record per CDR3 protein. The sample includes 500,000 to 550,000 distinct CDR3 sequences, 7.5% to 8.5% of them seen just once. V is TRBV11-2 and J is TRBJ1-4; TRBD1 is a possible D gene (5 bases). Material: PBMCs from blood, obtained roughly 24 months after vaccination. The sequence derives from a man between 50 and 75 years old who received an inactivated influenza vaccine. The CDR3 loop reads CASSQAGFPNEKLFF. The CDR3 DNA reads TGTGCCAGCAGCCAAGCAGGGTTCCCTAATGAAAAACTGTTTTTT.